This T cell receptor (beta chain) was recovered during a study of blood T cell repertoires in COVID-19. About the research overall: Specimens from acute and convalescent COVID-19 originated in the United States, Italy and Spain. T cells, B-cell-depleted T cells, or PBMCs provided the cDNA or gDNA that served as material.

Germline V lookup: CDR1 LNHDA, CDR2 SQIVND (reference sequence). Between the trimmed V and J ends, which lost 1 base and 8 bases, there was a span of 12 bases. The CDR3 extends over 14 amino acids. The sample holds one count of this clone. Methods used by the authors: Amplification of reference gene primers provided the estimated nucleated cell counts. Assay: immunoSEQ multiplex PCR; the TCRdb copy retains only in-frame clones and omits some. From that table come the V and J calls and clone size; the DNA was used to work out D and trimming. The table includes roughly 16,000 clones, 80% to 85% detected once.

The chain carries TRBV19 and TRBJ1-5; tentatively, D is TRBD1 (5 bases). The sample consisted of peripheral blood. This sequence originates from a man in his sixties with acute or convalescent COVID-19. CDR3 sequence reads: CASSIASKDKPQHF. CDR3 nucleotides: TGTGCCAGTAGTATAGCGAGTAAGGACAAGCCCCAGCATTTT.